These 15 T cell receptor beta chains originate from one sample sequenced in a study of cytomegalovirus exposure and HLA in healthy donors. PCR employed 60 Vbeta and 13 Jbeta primers. Profiled with immunoSEQ multiplex PCR; TCRdb holds only in-frame clones, not every one. The sample lists 120,000 or so clones; over 8.5% were seen once. The specimen sequenced was PBMCs. Source of these receptors: a woman between 40 and 50 years old in good health and CMV-seropositive.

The chain employs TRBV5-1 and TRBJ1-1; 7 bases fit TRBD1. Germline values: CDR1 SGHRS, CDR2 YFSETQ. J gave up 0 bases and V 2 bases, and 7 bases lay outside the gene matches. The CDR3 has 16 residues. In nucleotides, the CDR3 is TGCGCCAGCAGCTTACAGGGGATCCTCATGAACACTGAAGCTTTCTTT. The encoded protein is CASSLQGILMNTEAFF.

The table lists this clone with a few counts. This chain joins TRBV5-5 and TRBJ1-5; tentative D call: TRBD1 (6 bases). Germline CDR1 and CDR2: SGHKS and YYEKEE (reference sequence). The CDR3 length is 16 residues. V was shortened by 0 bases and J by 1 base, with 11 bases between the two germline ends. DNA of the CDR3: TGTGCCAGCAGCTTGGTGTACAGGGCGAGCAATCAGCCCCAGCATTTT. Translation gives CASSLVYRASNQPQHF.

This clone was detected only a few times. CDR3 loop: CASSSDRGLGYTF. The CDR3 DNA is TGTGCCAGCAGCTCGGACAGGGGGCTAGGCTACACCTTC. This chain links TRBV27 with TRBJ1-2, with 11 bases matching TRBD1. CDR1 is MNHEY, CDR2 SMNVEV, per germline (reference sequence). CDR3 length: 13 amino acids. Trimming took 6 bases from V and 8 from J; bases not matched to a gene: 5.

This clone has only a few counts. The J gene is TRBJ2-2, the V gene TRBV14; 9 bases map to TRBD1. CDR1 SGHDN and CDR2 FVKESK come from the germline V gene. Trimming took 3 bases from V and 0 from J; bases not matched to a gene: 2. The CDR3 sequence is 16 residues long. CDR3 sequence reads: CASSQRTGANTGELFF. CDR3 nucleotides: TGTGCCAGCAGCCAGCGGACAGGGGCGAACACCGGGGAGCTGTTTTTT.

The chain uses TRBV9 and TRBJ2-1, with 7 bases that match TRBD1. Looked up from germline, CDR1 is SGDLS and CDR2 is YYNGEE. This CDR3 has 14 residues. Germline trimming cut 0 bases from V and 5 bases from J; bases unmatched to any gene: 2. The CDR3 sequence: CASSVGDSNNEQFF. The CDR3 bases are TGTGCCAGCAGCGTAGGGGACAGTAACAATGAGCAGTTCTTC.

This clone was detected a few times. This likely came from a read error, as a far larger clone is one base away. This sample includes further DNA sequences coding for the same CDR3. The chain links TRBV29-1 to TRBJ2-3; 12 positions match TRBD1. Germline-derived CDR1 and CDR2 are SQVTM and ANQGSEA. CDR3 length: 16 residues. The CDR3 DNA reads as TGCAGCGTCGTGAAAGGGGACAGGGGGCTGTCAGATACTCAGTATTTT. It translates to CSVVKGDRGLSDTQYF.

CDR3 protein: CASRQGMNTEAFF. CDR3 in DNA: TGTGCCAGCCGTCAGGGGATGAACACTGAAGCTTTCTTT. V gene TRBV2 combines with J gene TRBJ1-1, with a possible D match to TRBD1 (6 bases). Trimming stripped 8 bases from V and 0 bases from J, with 10 bases between. Germline V gene sequence: CDR1 SNHLY, CDR2 FYNNEI. This CDR3 has 13 residues.

The chain employs TRBV18 and TRBJ2-7; tentative D call: TRBD1 (6 bases). This CDR3 contains 13 residues. With 3 bases removed from V and 7 bases from J, the gap between germline ends came to 13 bases. The germline CDR1 and CDR2 sequences are KGHSH and LQKENI. In nucleotides, the CDR3 is TGTGCCAGCTCACCCGGTACAGGGCGGGAGCAGTACTTC. Amino acids: CASSPGTGREQYF.

In this sample, this clone turned up many times. V and J are TRBV10-2 and TRBJ2-1, with 14 bases aligning to TRBD2. The CDR3 covers 19 residues. V gave up 4 bases and J gave up 0 bases; unmatched junction bases: 8. Per the germline V gene, CDR1 is WSHSY and CDR2 is SAAADI. CDR3 sequence reads: CASSVPTSGGASSYNEQFF. The CDR3 region has the DNA TGCGCCAGCAGTGTGCCGACTAGCGGGGGGGCCAGCTCCTACAATGAGCAGTTCTTC.

J is TRBJ1-1 and V is TRBV5-1; no reliable D call. There are 16 residues in the CDR3. CDR1 is SGHRS, CDR2 YFSETQ, per germline. Trimming shortened V by 0 bases and J by 5 bases, and 17 bases separated the two germline ends. The CDR3 sequence is CASSLAIDPGGTEAFF. The CDR3 coding sequence is TGCGCCAGCAGCTTGGCCATCGACCCCGGAGGTACTGAAGCTTTCTTT. The full variable domain, rest sourced from reference TRBV5-1 and TRBJ1-1, is KAGVTQTPRYLIKTRGQQVTLSCSPISGHRSVSWYQQTPGQGLQFLFEYFSETQRNKGNFPGRFSGRQFSNSRSEMNVSTLELGDSALYLCASSLAIDPGGTEAFFGQGTRLTVV.

This clone appeared a few times. This chain connects TRBV27 to TRBJ2-2; TRBD1 is a possible D gene (6 bases). Germline assignment: CDR1 MNHEY and CDR2 SMNVEV (reference sequence). CDR3 size: 14 residues. The V end lost 1 base, the J end lost 5 bases, and 8 bases lay between the germline ends. CDR3 bases: TGTGCCAGCAGTTTATGGCAGGGGACCGGGGAGCTGTTTTTT. It is translated as CASSLWQGTGELFF.

The rearrangement uses TRBV19 and TRBJ2-7; D is possibly TRBD2 (6 bases). CDR1 is LNHDA, CDR2 SQIVND, per germline (reference sequence). Trimming removed 1 base at V and 2 bases at J, with 18 bases between. CDR3 length: 17 residues. CDR3 region: CASSIAPSGSHPYEQYF. In nucleotides, the CDR3 is TGTGCCAGTAGTATAGCACCAAGCGGGTCCCATCCCTACGAGCAGTACTTC. The complete variable domain, with remaining parts taken from reference TRBV19 and TRBJ2-7, reads DGGITQSPKYLFRKEGQNVTLSCEQNLNHDAMYWYRQDPGQGLRLIYYSQIVNDFQKGDIAEGYSVSREKKESFPLTVTSAQKNPTAFYLCASSIAPSGSHPYEQYFGPGTRLTVT.

This sequence joins TRBV11-2 and TRBJ1-1; TRBD1 might be the D (6 bases). V was clipped by 4 bases and J by 0 bases, with 15 bases between them. Germline V gives CDR1 SGHAT, CDR2 FQNNGV. The length of the CDR3 is 16 residues. CDR3: CASSYRAIFMNTEAFF. DNA for the CDR3: TGTGCCAGCAGCTACAGGGCGATTTTTATGAACACTGAAGCTTTCTTT.

This clone was detected a few times. This chain connects TRBV4-1 to TRBJ2-7; weak D call: TRBD1 (6 bases). The CDR3 consists of 20 residues. The germline V gene encodes CDR1 MGHRA and CDR2 YSYEKL. Trimming took 5 bases from V and 0 from J, leaving 29 bases between them. The CDR3 bases are TGCGCCAGCAGCACAAAGATAGGGGGTGTGGTCGGGGTGAGCTCCTACGAGCAGTACTTC. Translated, it gives CASSTKIGGVVGVSSYEQYF.

The V call is TRBV9, the J call TRBJ1-3; the D gene is possibly TRBD1 (5 bases). CDR3 length equals 15 residues. V shed 0 bases and J shed 2 bases, with 9 bases lying between them. CDR1 and CDR2 (germline): SGDLS, YYNGEE. CDR3 DNA sequence: TGTGCCAGCAGCGTAGGTGCAGGGACTGGAAACACCATATATTTT. Residues: CASSVGAGTGNTIYF.